The rows below give T cell receptor beta chains drawn from one sample of a study of cytomegalovirus exposure and HLA in healthy donors. TCRdb's table, derived via immunoSEQ multiplex PCR, lists solely in-frame clones and lacks some. The sample consists of tens of thousands of clones, 95% to 97% of them appearing once. Sequencing used PBMCs. The receptors stem from a man aged 18-30 years in good health and CMV-seronegative. The CDR3 runs from the conserved cysteine through the conserved F or W. A D gene is named only where the DNA matches it firmly. Clone size appears in some rows only: once, few, many, or a class for an expanded clone.

clone_size	v_call	d_call	j_call	cdr3_aa	cdr3_nt
-	TRBV23-1	-	TRBJ1-2	CASSQPPLSVKEGYTF	TGCGCCAGCAGTCAACCCCCTCTGAGCGTTAAGGAGGGCTACACCTTC
-	TRBV15	-	TRBJ2-2	CATSRARPQGSGELFF	TGTGCCACCAGCAGAGCCCGGCCCCAGGGGTCCGGGGAGCTGTTTTTT
-	TRBV5-1	-	TRBJ2-7	CASRPEGYREVPYEQYF	TGCGCCAGCAGACCCGAAGGATACAGGGAAGTACCCTACGAGCAGTACTTC
once	TRBV2	-	TRBJ1-4	CASRPSSGAVDEKLFF	TGTGCCAGCAGGCCCTCGTCAGGGGCTGTGGATGAAAAACTGTTTTTT
-	TRBV6-6	-	TRBJ2-3	CASSFLSRTDTQYF	TGTGCCAGCAGTTTCCTCAGTCGTACAGATACGCAGTATTTT
-	TRBV5-4	TRBD2	TRBJ2-2	CASSPWTSGNTGELFF	TGTGCCAGCAGCCCATGGACTAGCGGGAACACCGGGGAGCTGTTTTTT
-	TRBV28	-	TRBJ1-3	CASMAIGNTIYF	TGTGCCAGCATGGCAATAGGAAACACCATATATTTT
-	TRBV7-9	TRBD2	TRBJ2-1	CASSFSSGTYNEQFF	TGTGCCAGCAGCTTCTCTAGCGGTACCTACAATGAGCAGTTCTTC
-	TRBV29-1	-	TRBJ2-3	CSVAYAGSTDTQYF	TGCAGCGTTGCATATGCGGGTAGCACAGATACGCAGTATTTT
-	TRBV2	-	TRBJ1-2	CASSEVPGKGDYGYTF	TGTGCCAGCAGTGAAGTTCCGGGAAAGGGTGACTATGGCTACACCTTC
-	TRBV5-8	-	TRBJ1-2	CASSLGYRANYGYTF	TGTGCCAGCAGCTTGGGGTACAGGGCTAACTATGGCTACACCTTC
-	TRBV28	TRBD2	TRBJ2-1	CASSLSAGRAGFYNEQFF	TGTGCCAGCAGTTTATCTGCCGGGAGGGCCGGTTTCTACAATGAGCAGTTCTTC
-	TRBV12-5	TRBD2	TRBJ2-5	CASGLVQGAGVMETQYF	TGTGCTAGTGGTTTGGTACAAGGAGCGGGAGTAATGGAGACCCAGTACTTC
-	TRBV28	TRBD1	TRBJ1-2	CASSQQPGQGNGYTF	TGTGCCAGCAGTCAACAACCGGGACAGGGGAATGGCTACACCTTC
-	TRBV5-1	-	TRBJ2-5	CASSFMSGQETQYF	TGCGCCAGCAGCTTTATGAGCGGACAAGAGACCCAGTACTTC
once	TRBV5-4	TRBD2	TRBJ2-1	CASSLRSGRDFYNEQFF	TGTGCCAGCAGCTTAAGGAGCGGGAGGGATTTCTACAATGAGCAGTTCTTC
-	TRBV27	-	TRBJ2-7	CASSFGAVPLDGQYF	TGTGCCAGCAGTTTTGGAGCGGTTCCACTTGACGGGCAGTACTTC
-	TRBV19	-	TRBJ2-2	CASKNMGPGELFF	TGTGCCAGTAAGAATATGGGCCCCGGGGAGCTGTTTTTT
once	TRBV28	-	TRBJ2-7	CASSLSSSYEQYF	TGTGCCAGCAGTTTATCCAGCTCCTACGAGCAGTACTTC
-	TRBV28	TRBD2	TRBJ2-3	CASRGAGESDTQYF	TGTGCCAGCAGGGGAGCGGGAGAGTCAGATACGCAGTATTTT
-	TRBV5-4	TRBD1	TRBJ1-2	CASSDGQGGGYGYTF	TGTGCCAGCAGCGATGGACAGGGGGGGGGCTATGGCTACACCTTC
-	TRBV9	TRBD1	TRBJ2-3	CASSVGDRAADTQYF	TGTGCCAGCAGCGTAGGCGACAGGGCGGCAGATACGCAGTATTTT
-	TRBV7-3	-	TRBJ2-2	CASRNRGGTGELFF	TGTGCCAGCAGAAACAGGGGAGGCACCGGGGAGCTGTTTTTT
-	TRBV20-1	-	TRBJ1-1	CSAPDREAFF	TGCAGTGCCCCAGACAGGGAAGCTTTCTTT
-	TRBV2	TRBD1	TRBJ1-1	CATGQGGSVNTEAFF	TGTGCCACGGGACAGGGAGGGAGTGTGAACACTGAAGCTTTCTTT
-	TRBV30	TRBD1	TRBJ2-6	CAGPYRGSGANVLTF	TGTGCCGGACCTTACAGGGGTAGTGGGGCCAACGTCCTGACTTTC
-	TRBV5-3	-	TRBJ2-7	CARSLFPGQRREQYF	TGTGCCAGAAGTTTATTCCCGGGACAAAGGCGGGAGCAGTATTTC
-	TRBV18	TRBD1	TRBJ1-2	CASSQGTERDYGYTF	TGTGCCAGCTCACAAGGGACAGAGAGGGACTATGGCTACACCTTC
-	TRBV10-1	-	TRBJ2-1	CASSLEEGEQFF	TGCGCCAGCAGCCTCGAAGAGGGTGAGCAGTTCTTC
once	TRBV6-5	-	TRBJ2-1	CASSYTLLDPKQFF	TGTGCCAGCAGTTACACACTACTAGACCCCAAGCAGTTCTTC
-	TRBV11-2	-	TRBJ1-1	CASSLDRVTEAFF	TGTGCCAGCAGCTTAGACAGGGTGACTGAAGCTTTCTTT
-	TRBV11-3	TRBD1	TRBJ1-3	CASSSYSGDRSISGNTIYF	TGTGCCAGCAGTTCTTACTCGGGGGACAGGTCCATCTCTGGAAACACCATATATTTT
-	TRBV15	-	TRBJ2-1	CATSRSAAINEQFF	TGTGCCACCAGCAGGTCAGCGGCGATCAATGAGCAGTTCTTC
-	TRBV28	TRBD2	TRBJ2-3	CASSFPRGVTDTQYF	TGTGCCAGCAGTTTTCCCCGGGGGGTCACAGATACGCAGTATTTT
-	TRBV6-5	-	TRBJ2-7	CASSYTGMVDEQYF	TGTGCCAGCAGTTACACGGGAATGGTCGACGAGCAGTACTTC
-	TRBV23-1	TRBD1	TRBJ1-4	CASSHRTGINEKLFF	TGCGCCAGCAGTCACCGGACAGGGATAAATGAAAAACTGTTTTTT
-	TRBV27	-	TRBJ2-7	CASSLTPLVGGHEQYF	TGTGCCAGCAGTTTAACCCCTTTGGTGGGAGGTCACGAGCAGTACTTC
-	TRBV30	TRBD1	TRBJ1-4	CAWNAGTGEKLFF	TGTGCCTGGAATGCCGGGACAGGGGAAAAACTGTTTTTT
-	TRBV10-2	TRBD1	TRBJ2-3	CATLDRGTDTQYF	TGCGCCACCTTGGACAGGGGAACAGATACGCAGTATTTT
-	TRBV19	TRBD2	TRBJ2-1	CASGRTSGGFGQFF	TGTGCCAGTGGTCGGACTAGCGGGGGTTTCGGGCAGTTCTTC
-	TRBV7-2	TRBD2	TRBJ2-5	CASSFQGLAEKETQYF	TGTGCCAGCAGCTTTCAGGGACTAGCGGAAAAAGAGACCCAGTACTTC
-	TRBV23-1	-	TRBJ2-7	CASSQSQGWHPSYEQYF	TGCGCCAGCAGTCAATCCCAGGGGTGGCATCCGTCCTACGAGCAGTACTTC